This T cell receptor beta chain originates from a study of regulatory T cells in long-lasting Graves disease. V was clipped by 4 bases and J by 2 bases, with 16 bases between them. Germline V CDR1 and CDR2: LGHDT, YNNKEL (reference sequence). This CDR3 is 16 amino acids long. This clonotype was counted many times. According to the study, TCR beta libraries were built with iRepertoire HTBI primers and CDR3-region Arm-PCR. TCRdb analysed the multiplex PCR reads with MiXCR anew, one entry per CDR3 protein. Of 420,000 or so distinct CDR3 sequences in the sample, about 17% were seen once. Described time point: newly diagnosed GD, antithyroid drugs for less than 3 months. PBMC RNA served as the TCR library source. This same sample was also part of a study on T cells in Graves' hyperthyroidism and ophthalmopathy. That paper notes: First-round RT-PCR targeting the TCR CDR3 was performed with the HTBI primer set. The model forecast ophthalmopathy, anticipating it by a median roughly 6.5 months before onset.

The TCR comes from a woman aged 18-29 years with Graves disease. Sequenced here: peripheral blood mononuclear cells (PBMCs), sampled at new diagnosis, from a patient treated with antithyroid drugs. V and J are TRBV3-1 and TRBJ2-3; D is perhaps TRBD2 (5 bases). CDR3 in amino acids: CASSRLRDGDTDTQYF. DNA for the CDR3: TGTGCCAGCAGCCGCTTACGGGATGGGGACACAGATACGCAGTATTTT.